These 5 T cell receptor beta chains were all obtained from the same sample, sequenced in a study of blood T cell repertoires in COVID-19. Measured with immunoSEQ multiplex PCR; TCRdb has only the in-frame clones, and not every one. Of approximately 80,000 clones detected, about 80% appear once; the ten largest clones hold 5.7%. Input material: peripheral blood. These receptors were obtained from a man aged 45 to 65 with active or convalescent COVID-19.

This clone was recorded once. The chain joins TRBV3-1 (or the pseudogene TRBV3-2) to TRBJ2-7, with a possible D match to TRBD1 (6 bases). From germline, CDR1 is LGHDT and CDR2 YNNKEL (reference sequence). Trimming cost V 3 bases and J 4 bases, with 16 bases left between them. The CDR3 sequence is 15 residues long. The CDR3 DNA follows: TGTGCCAGCAGCCACCCCGGGCAGGGGATTTACGAGCAGTACTTC. As protein: CASSHPGQGIYEQYF.

The J gene is TRBJ2-3, the V gene TRBV5-5; 7 bases line up with TRBD2. Losses at the gene ends were 3 bases for V and 2 bases for J; bases not matched to a gene: 12. The CDR3 sequence is 17 residues long. Germline loops: CDR1 SGHKS, CDR2 YYEKEE (reference sequence). CDR3 sequence reads: CASSYPSSGAYTDTQYF. In nucleotides, the CDR3 is TGTGCCAGCAGCTACCCATCTAGCGGAGCTTACACAGATACGCAGTATTTT.

The chain joins TRBV21-1 to TRBJ2-1; the D call TRBD1 from the table was never checked on the DNA. TRBV21-1 is noted as a pseudogene. This CDR3 contains 15 residues. The CDR3 sequence is CASSKEQGGDNEQFF. CDR3 coding DNA: TGTGCCAGCAGCAAAGAACAGGGGGGGGACAATGAGCAGTTCTTC.

The chain links TRBV7-2 to TRBJ1-2, with TRBD1 matching 9 bases. V lost 5 bases and J lost 8; bases outside the gene matches: 6. The CDR3 covers 13 residues. Germline CDR1 is SGHTA and CDR2 is FQGNSA. CDR3 residues: CASSVQGAGGYTF. In DNA form, the CDR3 reads TGTGCCAGCAGCGTACAGGGGGCGGGCGGCTACACCTTC.

The J gene is TRBJ1-2, the V gene TRBV12-3 or TRBV12-4, with 7 bases aligning to TRBD1. The CDR3 loop spans 13 amino acids. J gave up 4 bases and V 5 bases, and 4 bases lay outside the gene matches. The CDR3 loop reads CASSPTGPYGYTF. The CDR3 nucleotides are TGTGCCAGCAGTCCGACAGGGCCCTATGGCTACACCTTC.